One sample yielded the 11 T cell receptor beta chains listed below, sequenced in a study of blood T cell repertoires in COVID-19. Generated by immunoSEQ multiplex PCR, the TCRdb table keeps only in-frame clones and is missing some. This sample has roughly 240,000 clones, with 65% to 90% found just once. What was sequenced was peripheral blood. These receptors all come from a man between 50 and 59 years old with COVID-19, enrolled during active disease.

The chain carries TRBV7-2 and TRBJ2-7, with TRBD2 matching 14 bases. CDR1 is SGHTA and CDR2 is FQGNSA in the germline V gene. V was clipped by 5 bases and J by 4 bases; unmatched bases: 4. This CDR3 region has 15 residues. The CDR3 is CASSTRTSGGYEQYF. The DNA for the CDR3 is TGTGCCAGCAGCACCCGGACTAGCGGGGGGTACGAGCAGTACTTC. The full variable domain, in which reference TRBV7-2 and TRBJ2-7 provide the parts outside the CDR3, is GAGVSQSPSNKVTEKGKDVELRCDPISGHTALYWYRQSLGQGLEFLIYFQGNSAPDKSGLPSDRFSAERTGGSVSTLTIQRTQQEDSAVYLCASSTRTSGGYEQYFGPGTRLTVT.

The chain uses TRBV7-2 and TRBJ1-2, with TRBD1 matching over 9 bases. This CDR3 has 13 amino acids. CDR1 and CDR2 (germline): SGHTA, FQGNSA. The V segment lost 4 bases and the J segment 8 bases; nucleotides outside the gene matches: 5. This CDR3 is CASSYRTGEGYTF. CDR3 DNA sequence: TGTGCCAGCAGCTATCGGACAGGGGAAGGCTACACCTTC.

The chain carries TRBV3-1 (or the pseudogene TRBV3-2) and TRBJ1-2; TRBD1 matches at 7 bases. The CDR3 has 13 residues. Germline V lookup: CDR1 LGHDT, CDR2 YNNKEL (reference sequence). With V trimmed by 4 bases and J by 6 bases, 5 bases remained unmatched. The CDR3, as DNA: TGTGCCAGCAGCCCTAACAGGGGAGATGGCTACACCTTC. This gives the protein CASSPNRGDGYTF.

This clone has a handful of counts. The chain links TRBV3-1 (or the pseudogene TRBV3-2) to TRBJ1-5; 9 bases are a match to TRBD1. The trim removed 4 bases at V and 6 bases at J, leaving 4 bases unmatched. The CDR3 has 14 amino acids. Per germline, CDR1 LGHDT and CDR2 YNNKEL (reference sequence). The CDR3 is CASSLRQGVQPQHF. The CDR3 nucleotides read TGTGCCAGCAGCCTTCGACAGGGGGTTCAGCCCCAGCATTTT.

The J gene is TRBJ2-5, the V gene TRBV2; D remains unclear. Per germline, CDR1 SNHLY and CDR2 FYNNEI. The CDR3 runs 14 residues. V was cut by 7 bases and J by 0 bases, with 12 bases left in between. CDR3 in amino acids: CASMEILNQETQYF. The CDR3 DNA sequence: TGTGCCAGCATGGAGATACTAAACCAAGAGACCCAGTACTTC.

The CDR3 coding sequence is TGTGCCAGCAGCCAAGGGACAGGGGGAAGGCTCTATGGCTACACCTTC. Its protein is CASSQGTGGRLYGYTF. The genes are TRBV3-1 (or the pseudogene TRBV3-2) and TRBJ1-2; 10 positions match TRBD1. The junction had 6 bases not matched to a gene; V was cut back by 1 base and J by 4 bases. Per the germline V gene, CDR1 is LGHDT and CDR2 is YNNKEL (reference sequence). The CDR3 is 16 amino acids.

The chain carries TRBV7-9 and TRBJ2-3; D perhaps matches TRBD1 (5 bases). The germline CDR1 and CDR2 sequences are SEHNR and FQNEAQ (reference sequence). Trimming removed 1 base from V and 2 bases from J, with 7 bases in between. The CDR3 consists of 14 residues. CDR3 protein: CASSLETVTDTQYF. CDR3 in DNA: TGTGCCAGCAGCTTAGAGACAGTCACAGATACGCAGTATTTT.

V and J are TRBV11-2 and TRBJ2-7; D is possibly TRBD2 (5 bases). The germline V gene encodes CDR1 SGHAT and CDR2 FQNNGV. The CDR3 is 17 residues long. V lost 4 bases and J 2 bases, leaving 21 bases between the germline ends. CDR3 residues: CASSSLVWAGPPYEQYF. DNA of the CDR3: TGTGCCAGCAGCTCACTAGTCTGGGCAGGACCTCCCTACGAGCAGTACTTC.

As to this clone: One end of the junction fails to match germline, which may point to a read error. The V and J genes are TRBV7-7 and TRBJ2-7, with 11 bases matching TRBD1. Germline loops: CDR1 SSHAT, CDR2 FNYEAQ (reference sequence). The CDR3 runs to 14 residues. The CDR3 region is CASSVGQGVYEQYF. The CDR3 DNA reads as TGTGCTAGCAGCGTGGGACAGGGGGTCTACGAGCAGTACTTC. The whole variable domain, remainder taken from reference TRBV7-7 and TRBJ2-7, is GAGVSQSPRYKVTKRGQDVTLRCDPISSHATLYWYQQALGQGPEFLTYFNYEAQPDKSGLPSDRFSAERPEGSISTLTIQRTEQRDSAMYRCASSVGQGVYEQYFGPGTRLTVT.

The chain recombines TRBV15 with TRBJ2-7; 8 nucleotides match TRBD1. V gave up 5 bases and J gave up 0 bases; unmatched junction bases: 3. The CDR3 sequence is 14 residues long. Germline V gene data show CDR1 as LNHNV and CDR2 as YYDKDF (reference sequence). This CDR3 is CATSLDRGSYEQYF. In nucleotides, the CDR3 is TGTGCCACCAGCCTAGACAGGGGCTCCTACGAGCAGTACTTC.

V and J are TRBV7-3 and TRBJ2-2, with 7 bases identical to TRBD2. V was pared by 3 bases and J by 1 base, with 2 bases of the junction left unmatched. This CDR3 is built from 15 residues. Germline-derived CDR1 and CDR2 are SGHTA and FQGTGA. CDR3 bases: TGTGCCAGCAGCTTGGGACTAATGAACACCGGGGAGCTGTTTTTT. It translates to CASSLGLMNTGELFF.